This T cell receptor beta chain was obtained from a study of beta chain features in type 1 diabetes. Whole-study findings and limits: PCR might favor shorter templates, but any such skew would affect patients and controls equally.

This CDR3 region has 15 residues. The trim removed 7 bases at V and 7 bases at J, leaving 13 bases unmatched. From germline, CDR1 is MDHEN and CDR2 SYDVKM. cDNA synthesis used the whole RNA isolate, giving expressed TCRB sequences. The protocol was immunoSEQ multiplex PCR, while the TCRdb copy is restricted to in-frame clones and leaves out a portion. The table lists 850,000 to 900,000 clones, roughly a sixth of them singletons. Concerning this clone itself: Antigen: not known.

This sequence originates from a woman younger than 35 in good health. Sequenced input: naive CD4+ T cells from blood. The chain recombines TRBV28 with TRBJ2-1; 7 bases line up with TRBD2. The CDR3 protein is CASIKKSGVGNEQFF. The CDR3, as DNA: TGTGCCAGCATTAAAAAGAGCGGGGTGGGAAATGAGCAGTTCTTC. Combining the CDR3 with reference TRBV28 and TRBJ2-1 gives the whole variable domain DVKVTQSSRYLVKRTGEKVFLECVQDMDHENMFWYRQDPGLGLRLIYFSYDVKMKEKGDIPEGYSVSREKKERFSLILESASTNQTSMYLCASIKKSGVGNEQFFGPGTRLTVL.